The 20 T cell receptor beta chains below were found in one sample sequenced in a study of early T cells in non-severe SARS-CoV-2 infection. TCRdb processed the 5' RACE reads anew with MiXCR; each CDR3 protein has one entry. Of 69,000 or so distinct CDR3 sequences listed, roughly a tenth are singletons. Sequenced: whole blood. Receptor source: an adult who was a healthcare worker with PCR-confirmed SARS-CoV-2 infection or an uninfected control (not recorded which).

This clonotype was seen ten or more times. The CDR3 nucleotides read TGTGCCAGCAGCTTCCTCCGCACAGATACGCAGTATTTT. Translating gives CASSFLRTDTQYF. The rearrangement links TRBV5-6 to TRBJ2-3, with D unresolved. Deletions cut 2 bases from V and 1 base from J, with 5 bases between. Germline V gives CDR1 SGHDT, CDR2 YYEEEE. CDR3 length: 13 residues.

This clonotype was found a few times. V and J are TRBV29-1 and TRBJ1-1; no clear D gene. Germline lookup yields CDR1 SQVTM and CDR2 ANQGSEA. V dropped 1 base and J dropped 1 base, with 7 bases sitting between them. The CDR3 sequence is 13 residues long. The CDR3, as DNA: TGCAGCGTTGAAGCGACTAGGAACACTGAAGCTTTCTTT. Translating it yields CSVEATRNTEAFF. Full variable domain (missing parts from reference TRBV29-1 and TRBJ1-1): SAVISQKPSRDICQRGTSLTIQCQVDSQVTMMFWYRQQPGQSLTLIATANQGSEATYESGFVIDKFPISRPNLTFSTLTVSNMSPEDSSIYLCSVEATRNTEAFFGQGTRLTVV.

This clonotype was detected a few times. This chain links TRBV10-3 with TRBJ2-3; tentative D call: TRBD2 (6 bases). CDR3 size: 13 residues. Germline CDR1 ENHRY, CDR2 SYGVKD. Trimming took off 6 bases at V and 4 bases at J, with 11 bases between the two ends. CDR3 sequence: CAIRGDSPDTQYF. For the CDR3, the DNA is TGTGCCATCAGGGGGGACTCCCCAGATACGCAGTATTTT.

This clonotype occurred many times. The J gene is TRBJ1-2, the V gene TRBV6-1; D ambiguous. The germline V gene has CDR1 MNHNS and CDR2 SASEGT. The CDR3 has 13 residues. V shed 6 bases and J shed 7 bases, with 15 bases lying between them. In DNA, the CDR3 is TGTGCCAGCAGCGCCCTGGTCTCCTCTGGCTACACCTTC. Translation: CASSALVSSGYTF.

This clonotype was detected ten times or more. The V call is TRBV15, the J call TRBJ2-1; D may match TRBD1 or TRBD2 (7 bases each). V lost 4 bases to trimming and J lost 4 bases, with 14 bases between them. The CDR3 has 15 residues. Germline CDR1 reads LNHNV; CDR2 reads YYDKDF (reference sequence). The CDR3 reads CATSIKRGQYNEQFF. In nucleotides, the CDR3 is TGTGCCACCAGCATAAAGCGGGGACAGTACAATGAGCAGTTCTTC.

A few counts support this clonotype. The chain joins TRBV7-3 to TRBJ2-1; 10 bases fit TRBD2. This CDR3 is built from 17 residues. The germline V gene encodes CDR1 SGHTA and CDR2 FQGTGA. The trim removed 5 bases at V and 2 bases at J, leaving 9 bases unmatched. This CDR3 reads CASSPYLAGGAYNEQFF. The CDR3 DNA sequence: TGTGCCAGCAGCCCCTATTTAGCGGGAGGTGCCTACAATGAGCAGTTCTTC.

In this sample, this clonotype turned up a few times. The J gene is TRBJ1-1, the V gene TRBV28, with 7 positions matching TRBD1. Germline V gene sequence: CDR1 MDHEN, CDR2 SYDVKM. This CDR3 comprises 14 residues. J was trimmed by 1 base and V by 6 bases; bases with no gene match: 5. CDR3 residues: CASRGRQGNTEAFF. The CDR3 DNA reads as TGTGCCAGCAGAGGAAGACAGGGGAACACTGAAGCTTTCTTT.

This clonotype has just a few counts. The V call is TRBV7-9, the J call TRBJ2-7; TRBD2 matches at 10 bases. Germline-derived CDR1 and CDR2 are SEHNR and FQNEAQ (reference sequence). J was trimmed by 4 bases and V by 6 bases; bases with no gene match: 6. The CDR3 has 14 amino acids. The CDR3 spells CASSLAGAPYEQYF. In DNA, the CDR3 is TGTGCCAGCAGTCTAGCGGGAGCCCCTTACGAGCAGTACTTC.

The sample holds a few counts of this clonotype. The rearrangement joins TRBV4-1 to TRBJ2-3, with 7 positions matching TRBD2. Germline V gives CDR1 MGHRA, CDR2 YSYEKL. The CDR3 sequence is 16 residues long. V gave up 3 bases and J gave up 3 bases; unmatched junction bases: 9. Here the CDR3 reads CASSHPSSGVTDTQYF. In nucleotides, the CDR3 is TGCGCCAGCAGCCACCCCTCTAGCGGAGTAACAGATACGCAGTATTTT.

This clonotype was picked up many times. The chain combines TRBV5-1 with TRBJ1-1, with 9 bases aligning to TRBD1. The CDR3 consists of 17 residues. The J segment lost 4 bases and the V segment lost 5 bases, leaving 15 bases of the junction unmatched. Germline values: CDR1 SGHRS, CDR2 YFSETQ. CDR3 nucleotide sequence: TGCGCCAGCAGTGAACAGGGGGCGAGAATCTCTAGCACTGAAGCTTTCTTT. As protein: CASSEQGARISSTEAFF.

This clonotype has only a few counts. The rearrangement links TRBV20-1 to TRBJ2-1, with 7 nucleotides matching TRBD2. The length of the CDR3 is 15 residues. CDR1 and CDR2 (germline): DFQATT, SNEGSKA (reference sequence). V lost 7 bases, J lost 6 bases, and 15 bases stayed unmatched. The chain's CDR3 is CSVNNNRRGSNEQFF. The CDR3 nucleotides read TGCAGTGTCAACAACAACCGCCGCGGGAGCAATGAGCAGTTCTTC.

The chain couples TRBV7-6 to TRBJ2-5; D is possibly TRBD1 (5 bases). V gave up 0 bases and J gave up 5 bases, with 16 bases separating them. Germline V gene data show CDR1 as SGHVS and CDR2 as FNYEAQ. The CDR3 covers 16 residues. DNA of the CDR3: TGTGCCAGCAGCTTAGCGCTGGCAGGGAAGTCGGAGACCCAGTACTTC. Protein: CASSLALAGKSETQYF.

The genes are TRBV7-2 and TRBJ2-3, with 13 bases fitting TRBD2. Trimming took 5 bases from V and 14 from J; bases not matched to a gene: 10. CDR1 is SGHTA, CDR2 FQGNSA, per germline. CDR3 size: 14 residues. DNA for the CDR3: TGTGCCAGCAGCATGAGGACTAGCGGGGGCAGAAGGTATTTT. Its translation is CASSMRTSGGRRYF.

This clonotype was seen ten or more times. The rearrangement uses TRBV6-1 and TRBJ2-7; TRBD1 matches at 8 bases. J gave up 1 base and V 6 bases, and 5 bases lay outside the gene matches. The germline V gene has CDR1 MNHNS and CDR2 SASEGT. The CDR3 loop spans 14 amino acids. The DNA of the CDR3 is TGTGCCAGCAGGTTGGACAGGGAGTCCTACGAGCAGTACTTC. Its protein is CASRLDRESYEQYF.

The V and J genes are TRBV9 and TRBJ2-3; no firm D call. Germline loops: CDR1 SGDLS, CDR2 YYNGEE. V gave up 0 bases and J gave up 0 bases, with 11 bases separating them. This CDR3 region has 16 residues. CDR3 amino acids: CASSVGAHASTDTQYF. CDR3 nucleotide sequence: TGTGCCAGCAGCGTAGGAGCGCACGCTAGCACAGATACGCAGTATTTT.

This clonotype was seen a single time. A much larger clone differs by one base, so this may be a read error. The chain uses TRBV6-5 and TRBJ2-1; unclear D gene. CDR3 length: 14 amino acids. Germline V CDR1 and CDR2: MNHEY, SVGAGI. V was pared by 8 bases and J by 3 bases, with 14 bases between. The CDR3 coding sequence is TGTGCCAGCGGCCATCAGACACTCTACAATGAGCAGTTCTTC. Translated, it gives CASGHQTLYNEQFF.

This clonotype was detected ten times or more. V is TRBV2 and J is TRBJ1-5; no reliable D call. The CDR3 runs to 12 residues. Germline V CDR1 and CDR2: SNHLY, FYNNEI. V lost 4 bases, J lost 8 bases, and 9 bases lay in between. The CDR3 spells CASSAYREPQHF. DNA for the CDR3: TGTGCCAGCAGTGCTTACCGGGAGCCCCAGCATTTT.

This clonotype has more than one count but fewer than ten. This sequence joins TRBV11-3 and TRBJ2-2; D is undetermined. Germline CDR1 and CDR2: SGHNT and YENEEA. With 5 bases removed from V and 0 bases from J, the gap between germline ends came to 13 bases. The CDR3 runs 16 residues. The CDR3 nucleotides read TGTGCCAGCAGCCCTGGTCCTCTCCCGAACACCGGGGAGCTGTTTTTT. Its translation is CASSPGPLPNTGELFF.

This clonotype was counted at least ten times. The rearrangement uses TRBV28 and TRBJ2-6, with D unclear. Trimming removed 7 bases from V and 0 bases from J, with 16 bases in between. Germline V gene sequence: CDR1 MDHEN, CDR2 SYDVKM. The length of the CDR3 is 17 residues. The CDR3 loop is CASMGIGFFSGANVLTF. DNA for the CDR3: TGTGCCAGCATGGGAATCGGTTTTTTCTCTGGGGCCAACGTCCTGACTTTC.

The chain couples TRBV6-1 to TRBJ1-5; 8 bases are a match to TRBD1. The CDR3 runs to 15 residues. CDR1 is MNHNS and CDR2 is SASEGT in the germline V gene. V gave up 2 bases and J gave up 4 bases; unmatched junction bases: 4. The CDR3 here is CASSETRTGNQPQHF. Written as DNA, the CDR3 is TGTGCCAGCAGTGAAACCCGGACAGGGAATCAGCCCCAGCATTTT.